Following are 27 T cell receptor beta chains from one sample sequenced in a study of cytomegalovirus exposure and HLA in healthy donors. The PCR had 60 Vbeta and 13 Jbeta primers. Sequencing used immunoSEQ multiplex PCR; TCRdb keeps in-frame clones, though not all of them. This table lists approximately 50,000 clones. The sequencing sample was made of PBMCs. All receptors come from a female donor in good health and CMV-seronegative.

The chain uses TRBV5-1 and TRBJ1-1; D perhaps matches TRBD1 (6 bases). V lost 4 bases to trimming and J lost 1 base, with 11 bases between them. In germline, CDR1 is SGHRS, CDR2 YFSETQ. CDR3 size: 14 residues. The CDR3 DNA follows: TGCGCCAGCAGCCCAGGACAGACGAACACTGAAGCTTTCTTT. This codes for CASSPGQTNTEAFF. The variable domain in full, with the rest retrieved from reference TRBV5-1 and TRBJ1-1, is KAGVTQTPRYLIKTRGQQVTLSCSPISGHRSVSWYQQTPGQGLQFLFEYFSETQRNKGNFPGRFSGRQFSNSRSEMNVSTLELGDSALYLCASSPGQTNTEAFFGQGTRLTVV.

V gene TRBV29-1 combines with J gene TRBJ2-3, with 8 bases aligning to TRBD2. CDR1 and CDR2 from the germline V gene are SQVTM and ANQGSEA. V was pared by 0 bases and J by 1 base, with 3 bases of the junction left unmatched. The CDR3 runs 15 residues. The CDR3 nucleotides read TGCAGCGTTGAAGAAGGAGCGGGAGGCACAGATACGCAGTATTTT. This sequence encodes CSVEEGAGGTDTQYF.

The genes are TRBV4-2 and TRBJ2-3, with 8 bases matching TRBD2. The V gene's germline CDR1 is LGHNA and CDR2 YNFKEQ. The CDR3 has 16 amino acids. With 1 base clipped from V and 6 bases from J, the junction kept 9 bases outside the gene matches. This CDR3 reads CASSQGAQRERDTQYF. The CDR3 nucleotides read TGTGCCAGCAGCCAAGGGGCCCAGCGGGAGAGGGATACGCAGTATTTT.

This chain uses TRBV30 with TRBJ2-7, with no clear D. This CDR3 contains 12 residues. CDR1 GTSNPN and CDR2 SVGIG come from the germline V gene (reference sequence). V lost 2 bases and J lost 6, with 11 bases in between. The CDR3 sequence: CAWSSSAVEQYF. Here the CDR3 DNA reads TGTGCCTGGAGTTCCAGCGCAGTCGAGCAGTACTTC. The entire variable domain, with the rest obtained from reference TRBV30 and TRBJ2-7, is as follows: SQTIHQWPATLVQPVGSPLSLECTVEGTSNPNLYWYRQAAGRGLQLLFYSVGIGQISSEVPQNLSASRPQDRQFILSSKKLLLSDSGFYLCAWSSSAVEQYFGPGTRLTVT.

This sequence joins TRBV5-1 and TRBJ2-1; 8 bases line up with TRBD1. V gave up 0 bases and J gave up 9 bases; unmatched junction bases: 5. CDR3 length: 14 residues. Germline V gene sequence: CDR1 SGHRS, CDR2 YFSETQ. The CDR3 protein is CASSLGAGGGEQFF. As DNA, the CDR3 is TGCGCCAGCAGCTTGGGCGCAGGGGGCGGTGAGCAGTTCTTC.

The V call is TRBV11-3, the J call TRBJ2-3; 7 bases map to TRBD2. Trimming cost V 5 bases and J 4 bases; bases outside gene matches: 9. The CDR3 consists of 15 residues. Per germline, CDR1 SGHNT and CDR2 YENEEA. CDR3: CASSGRGPLADTQYF. Written as DNA, the CDR3 is TGTGCCAGCAGCGGGAGGGGACCTTTAGCAGATACGCAGTATTTT.

The chain combines TRBV6-6 with TRBJ2-7, with a possible D match to TRBD2 (6 bases). With 0 bases removed from V and 4 bases from J, the gap between germline ends came to 10 bases. Germline CDR1 and CDR2: MNHNY and SVGAGI (reference sequence). The CDR3 runs to 14 residues. CDR3: CASSYSQGTYEQYF. CDR3 DNA sequence: TGTGCCAGCAGTTACTCACAAGGGACTTACGAGCAGTACTTC.

The chain links TRBV29-1 to TRBJ2-5; 8 bases align to TRBD1. The CDR3 is 13 amino acids. The trim removed 6 bases at V and 1 base at J, leaving 4 bases unmatched. Germline values: CDR1 SQVTM, CDR2 ANQGSEA. Here the CDR3 DNA reads TGCAGCGTCCTCGGGACAGGCCAAGAGACCCAGTACTTC. Translation: CSVLGTGQETQYF.

The chain uses TRBV5-1 and TRBJ2-5; 12 bases are a match to TRBD2. The germline V gene has CDR1 SGHRS and CDR2 YFSETQ. There are 15 residues in the CDR3. With V trimmed by 4 bases and J by 4 bases, 5 bases remained unmatched. The CDR3 coding sequence is TGCGCCAGCAGCGCGAAACTAGCGGGAGGAGAGACCCAGTACTTC. It specifies CASSAKLAGGETQYF.

The chain employs TRBV12-5 and TRBJ2-1; 8 positions match TRBD1. The J segment lost 4 bases and the V segment lost 6 bases, leaving 14 bases of the junction unmatched. Germline values: CDR1 LGHNT, CDR2 FRNRAP. This CDR3 contains 17 residues. CDR3 sequence: CASGELSQGQGYNEQFF. CDR3 in DNA: TGTGCTAGTGGGGAATTGTCCCAAGGACAGGGTTACAATGAGCAGTTCTTC.

The chain employs TRBV7-2 and TRBJ1-4; D remains unclear. Trimming shortened V by 3 bases and J by 5 bases, and 4 bases separated the two germline ends. Germline V gene data show CDR1 as SGHTA and CDR2 as FQGNSA. The CDR3 length is 12 residues. The chain's CDR3 is CASSFPNEKLFF. CDR3 DNA sequence: TGTGCCAGCAGCTTCCCAAATGAAAAACTGTTTTTT.

The chain joins TRBV29-1 to TRBJ1-4, with a possible D match to TRBD1 (5 bases). The CDR3 sequence is 12 residues long. CDR1 is SQVTM and CDR2 is ANQGSEA in the germline V gene. Trimming removed 4 bases at V and 10 bases at J, with 13 bases between. The CDR3 loop reads CSVAVAGGKLFF. CDR3 nucleotides: TGCAGCGTTGCGGTTGCCGGGGGAAAACTGTTTTTT.

CDR3 in DNA: TGTGCCAGTACCTCCGCCGGGGAGCTGTTTTTT. Amino acids: CASTSAGELFF. The V call is TRBV19, the J call TRBJ2-2; D uncertain. Germline CDR1 is LNHDA and CDR2 is SQIVND (reference sequence). V shed 7 bases and J shed 6 bases, with 6 bases lying between them. The length of the CDR3 is 11 residues.

This CDR3 is CASSLDRVGEKLFF. The CDR3 bases are TGCGCCAGCAGCTTGGACAGGGTAGGCGAAAAACTGTTTTTT. This chain connects TRBV5-1 to TRBJ1-4; TRBD1 is a possible D gene (6 bases). The CDR3 contains 14 residues. Trimming stripped 0 bases from V and 8 bases from J, with 11 bases between. Looked up from germline, CDR1 is SGHRS and CDR2 is YFSETQ.

DNA of the CDR3: TGTGCCAGCAGCCAATCAAACACCGGGGAGCTGTTTTTT. Protein sequence: CASSQSNTGELFF. V and J are TRBV4-2 and TRBJ2-2, with D unclear. From germline, CDR1 is LGHNA and CDR2 YNFKEQ. This CDR3 is 13 amino acids long. Trimming cost V 2 bases and J 2 bases, with 3 bases left between them.

The genes are TRBV7-6 and TRBJ1-5; TRBD1 matches at 7 bases. V gave up 5 bases and J gave up 5 bases; unmatched junction bases: 6. CDR1 and CDR2 from the germline V gene are SGHVS and FNYEAQ. CDR3 length: 14 amino acids. CDR3 in amino acids: CASSPRGPDQPQHF. DNA for the CDR3: TGTGCCAGCAGCCCAAGGGGGCCTGATCAGCCCCAGCATTTT.

The rearrangement uses TRBV19 and TRBJ1-1; 7 bases agree with TRBD1. V gave up 6 bases and J gave up 3 bases; unmatched junction bases: 1. This CDR3 has 12 residues. The V gene's germline CDR1 is LNHDA and CDR2 SQIVND (reference sequence). The CDR3 region is CASSDRDTEAFF. The CDR3, as DNA: TGTGCCAGTAGCGACAGGGACACTGAAGCTTTCTTT.

This chain connects TRBV6-1 to TRBJ1-4; possibly TRBD1 for D (5 bases). The CDR3 totals 15 residues. V shed 6 bases and J shed 4 bases, with 15 bases lying between them. Germline loops: CDR1 MNHNS, CDR2 SASEGT. The CDR3 reads CASRERRGLNEKLFF. DNA for the CDR3: TGTGCCAGCAGAGAACGAAGGGGACTTAATGAAAAACTGTTTTTT.

Details on this clone: Other DNA sequences in this sample translate to the same CDR3. Here the CDR3 reads CASTSGGYGYTF. The CDR3 DNA is TGTGCCAGCACATCGGGGGGTTATGGCTACACCTTC. The rearrangement joins TRBV7-9 to TRBJ1-2; D possibly corresponds to TRBD1 (5 bases). With 7 bases removed from V and 5 bases from J, the gap between germline ends came to 11 bases. The germline V gene encodes CDR1 SEHNR and CDR2 FQNEAQ (reference sequence). This CDR3 has 12 residues.

V usage is TRBV29-1 and J usage is TRBJ2-1, with 8 positions matching TRBD1. V shed 7 bases and J 5 bases; nucleotides not matched to a gene: 4. The CDR3 spans 12 residues. CDR1 is SQVTM, CDR2 ANQGSEA, per germline. CDR3 DNA sequence: TGCAGCGGTGGACAGGGCAACAATGAGCAGTTCTTC. It codes for CSGGQGNNEQFF.

V and J are TRBV18 and TRBJ1-2, with TRBD1 matching 8 bases. The trim removed 3 bases at V and 6 bases at J, leaving 9 bases unmatched. This CDR3 is built from 15 residues. Germline V gene lookup returns CDR1 KGHSH and CDR2 LQKENI. The chain's CDR3 is CASSPTQGEYNGYTF. The DNA for the CDR3 is TGTGCCAGCTCACCGACACAGGGGGAGTATAATGGCTACACCTTC.

This chain uses TRBV7-8 with TRBJ1-2; 11 nucleotides line up with TRBD1. V shed 5 bases and J 5 bases; nucleotides not matched to a gene: 4. This CDR3 region has 14 residues. Germline assignment: CDR1 SGHVS and CDR2 FQNEAQ. The CDR3 sequence: CASSIGQGAYGYTF. CDR3 DNA sequence: TGTGCCAGCAGCATCGGACAGGGGGCTTATGGCTACACCTTC.

V gene TRBV7-9 combines with J gene TRBJ2-1; D not certain. Germline V gene lookup returns CDR1 SEHNR and CDR2 FQNEAQ (reference sequence). This CDR3 region has 14 residues. V was trimmed by 4 bases and J by 0 bases, leaving 7 bases between them. Here the CDR3 DNA reads TGTGCCAGCAGCTCTAGAAGCTCCTACAATGAGCAGTTCTTC. Amino acids: CASSSRSSYNEQFF.

This chain connects TRBV13 to TRBJ2-1; 12 bases line up with TRBD2. V shed 5 bases, J shed 1 base, and the junction held 9 bases outside the gene matches. From germline, CDR1 is PRHDT and CDR2 FYEKMQ (reference sequence). The CDR3 sequence is 18 residues long. CDR3 loop: CASSPRTSGRLSYNEQFF. The CDR3 DNA is TGTGCCAGCAGCCCCCGAACTAGCGGGAGGTTATCCTACAATGAGCAGTTCTTC.

This chain connects TRBV28 to TRBJ1-1, with D tentatively TRBD1 (5 bases). The CDR3 totals 14 residues. The germline V gene encodes CDR1 MDHEN and CDR2 SYDVKM. V lost 1 base, J lost 6 bases, and 12 bases lay in between. CDR3 DNA: TGTGCCAGCAGTTTATCGGGGGACCAACCTGAAGCTTTCTTT. Its protein is CASSLSGDQPEAFF.

CDR3 region: CAYVGTSAYNEQFF. CDR3 DNA: TGTGCCTACGTAGGGACTAGCGCCTACAATGAGCAGTTCTTC. V and J are TRBV30 and TRBJ2-1, with 10 bases matching TRBD2. From germline, CDR1 is GTSNPN and CDR2 SVGIG (reference sequence). The CDR3 is 14 residues long. The V gene end was trimmed by 7 bases and the J gene end by 2 bases; junction bases not matched to a gene: 5.

This CDR3 reads CASSRTGAYGYTF. CDR3 coding DNA: TGTGCCAGCAGTCGTACAGGGGCCTATGGCTACACCTTC. V is TRBV6-5 and J is TRBJ1-2; 7 positions match TRBD1. The CDR3 has 13 residues. V lost 5 bases and J lost 4; bases outside the gene matches: 4. Germline-derived CDR1 and CDR2 are MNHEY and SVGAGI.